The next 32 T cell receptor beta chains were all read from a single sample in a study of blood T cell repertoires in COVID-19 (dated by TCRdb to 2018 to 2021). Library creation used the immunoSEQ multiplex PCR assay. TCRdb retrieved this table from immuneACCESS and kept in-frame rearrangements only. Not all clones are present; in checked studies, unresolved V genes account for under half, and no reason is known for the remainder. Counted in this sample were 30,000 to 40,000 clones; just over 90% of them appeared once. The ten top clones hold approximately 0.9% of the sample. Sequencing used peripheral blood. The origin of the receptors is a male donor with active COVID-19.

The V and J genes are TRBV6-4 and TRBJ2-3; 9 positions agree with TRBD2. The ends lost 1 base at V and 0 bases at J; junction bases unmatched: 2. Germline loops: CDR1 MRHNA, CDR2 SNTAGT. CDR3 size: 16 residues. DNA of the CDR3: TGTGCCAGCAGTGACTACGCGGGGGGGAGCACAGATACGCAGTATTTT. It specifies CASSDYAGGSTDTQYF.

The chain couples TRBV7-6 to TRBJ2-7; the match to TRBD1 covers 8 bases. With V trimmed by 5 bases and J by 6 bases, 18 bases remained unmatched. This CDR3 has 17 amino acids. Germline CDR1 is SGHVS and CDR2 is FNYEAQ. The CDR3 protein is CASSPGAGGAPPSEQYF. The CDR3 DNA reads as TGTGCCAGCAGCCCGGGGGCAGGGGGCGCTCCCCCTTCCGAGCAGTACTTC.

The chain joins TRBV7-9 to TRBJ1-3; D uncertain. The CDR3 totals 16 residues. CDR1 is SEHNR and CDR2 is FQNEAQ in the germline V gene (reference sequence). Trimming cost V 5 bases and J 8 bases, with 22 bases left between them. The chain's CDR3 is CASSPNGGNNRYTIYF. The CDR3 coding sequence is TGTGCCAGCAGCCCCAATGGAGGGAACAATCGATACACCATATATTTT. The complete variable domain, with remaining parts taken from reference TRBV7-9 and TRBJ1-3, reads DTGVSQNPRHKITKRGQNVTFRCDPISEHNRLYWYRQTLGQGPEFLTYFQNEAQLEKSRLLSDRFSAERPKGSFSTLEIQRTEQGDSAMYLCASSPNGGNNRYTIYFGEGSWLTVV.

The V and J genes are TRBV6-5 and TRBJ2-5; TRBD2 agrees at 8 bases. This CDR3 is built from 16 residues. V lost 2 bases to trimming and J lost 4 bases; unmatched junction nucleotides: 9. CDR1 and CDR2 from the germline V gene are MNHEY and SVGAGI. CDR3 residues: CASSYNRAGGGETQYF. CDR3 nucleotides: TGTGCCAGCAGTTACAACAGGGCGGGAGGAGGAGAGACCCAGTACTTC.

Only one count was recorded for this clone. In DNA form, the CDR3 reads TGCGCCAGCAGCCAAGATCAGAGGGAAAAACTGTTTTTT. Translation gives CASSQDQREKLFF. V usage is TRBV4-3 and J usage is TRBJ1-4; no definite D call. Trimming removed 0 bases from V and 8 bases from J, with 7 bases in between. The CDR3 is 13 residues long. CDR1 and CDR2 (germline): LGHNA, YSLEER.

In DNA, the CDR3 is TGTGCCAGCAGTGGTTCTCCGGGACAGAATTTTTGGCACAATGAGCAGTTCTTC. It encodes CASSGSPGQNFWHNEQFF. The genes are TRBV6-1 and TRBJ2-1; 7 bases fit TRBD1. The germline V gene encodes CDR1 MNHNS and CDR2 SASEGT. The trim removed 4 bases at V and 5 bases at J, leaving 17 bases unmatched. This CDR3 has 18 residues.

This chain joins TRBV6-5 and TRBJ2-3; 9 bases match TRBD1. Trimming removed 6 bases from V and 6 bases from J; junction bases left unmatched: 7. From germline, CDR1 is MNHEY and CDR2 SVGAGI. CDR3 length: 14 residues. The CDR3 nucleotides read TGTGCCAGCAGCGGGACAGGGTATTTGGATACGCAGTATTTT. Translated, it gives CASSGTGYLDTQYF.

The chain has TRBV9 and TRBJ2-5; 11 bases are a match to TRBD2. V was clipped by 2 bases and J by 2 bases; unmatched bases: 8. The CDR3 has 17 residues. The V gene's germline CDR1 is SGDLS and CDR2 YYNGEE. The CDR3 loop is CASSVNPSGGTQETQYF. CDR3 DNA: TGTGCCAGCAGCGTGAATCCTAGCGGGGGGACTCAAGAGACCCAGTACTTC.

The chain is built from TRBV19 and TRBJ2-1; 7 bases line up with TRBD1. From germline, CDR1 is LNHDA and CDR2 SQIVND (reference sequence). The CDR3 sequence is 14 residues long. After removal of 5 bases from V and 5 bases from J, the junction contained 6 bases not matched to a gene. CDR3 bases: TGTGCCAGTAGTTCTACAGGGGTTCACAATGAGCAGTTCTTC. Translating it yields CASSSTGVHNEQFF. The full variable domain, rest sourced from reference TRBV19 and TRBJ2-1, is DGGITQSPKYLFRKEGQNVTLSCEQNLNHDAMYWYRQDPGQGLRLIYYSQIVNDFQKGDIAEGYSVSREKKESFPLTVTSAQKNPTAFYLCASSSTGVHNEQFFGPGTRLTVL.

The CDR3 loop reads CASSVDRGQPQHF. For the CDR3, the DNA is TGTGCCAGTAGTGTCGACAGGGGTCAGCCCCAGCATTTT. V gene TRBV19 combines with J gene TRBJ1-5, with 8 bases lining up with TRBD1. The CDR3 extends over 13 amino acids. Germline CDR1 and CDR2: LNHDA and SQIVND (reference sequence). V was clipped by 5 bases and J by 6 bases; unmatched bases: 3.

The rearrangement joins TRBV5-4 to TRBJ1-1, with D possibly TRBD1 on 5 matching bases. From germline, CDR1 is SGHNT and CDR2 YYREEE (reference sequence). V shed 5 bases and J shed 4 bases, with 15 bases lying between them. This CDR3 is 14 amino acids long. CDR3 protein: CASSSGPSPTEAFF. CDR3 in DNA: TGTGCCAGCAGTTCAGGGCCAAGTCCCACTGAAGCTTTCTTT.

V usage is TRBV5-1 and J usage is TRBJ1-3; 9 bases fit TRBD1. The germline V gene encodes CDR1 SGHRS and CDR2 YFSETQ. V was pared by 0 bases and J by 2 bases, with 6 bases of the junction left unmatched. The CDR3 covers 17 residues. The CDR3 DNA reads as TGCGCCAGCAGCTTGGTGGGACAGGGTAACCCTGGAAACACCATATATTTT. This translates into CASSLVGQGNPGNTIYF.

The chain carries TRBV28 and TRBJ1-3; 12 bases agree with TRBD1. Per the germline V gene, CDR1 is MDHEN and CDR2 is SYDVKM. Trimming cost V 1 base and J 1 base; bases outside gene matches: 11. This CDR3 comprises 20 residues. The CDR3, as DNA: TGTGCCAGCAGTTTATCGATGGGACAGGGGGCAATTAGGTCTGGAAACACCATATATTTT. Translation: CASSLSMGQGAIRSGNTIYF.

This rearrangement joins TRBV5-1 to TRBJ2-3; 7 nucleotides agree with TRBD1. Germline trimming cut 0 bases from V and 3 bases from J; bases unmatched to any gene: 7. Germline V gene lookup returns CDR1 SGHRS and CDR2 YFSETQ. The CDR3 extends over 16 amino acids. CDR3 DNA: TGCGCCAGCAGCTTGGAAAGGGGGCAAAGGACAGATACGCAGTATTTT. Protein: CASSLERGQRTDTQYF. The variable domain in full, with the rest retrieved from reference TRBV5-1 and TRBJ2-3, is KAGVTQTPRYLIKTRGQQVTLSCSPISGHRSVSWYQQTPGQGLQFLFEYFSETQRNKGNFPGRFSGRQFSNSRSEMNVSTLELGDSALYLCASSLERGQRTDTQYFGPGTRLTVL.

The CDR3 bases are TGTGCCAGCTCACCGGGACAGGGGACGGGCGAGCAGTACTTC. Protein product: CASSPGQGTGEQYF. V gene TRBV18 combines with J gene TRBJ2-7, with 10 bases matching TRBD1. V lost 3 bases and J lost 6; bases outside the gene matches: 5. Germline CDR1 KGHSH, CDR2 LQKENI. This CDR3 comprises 14 residues.

This chain joins TRBV7-6 and TRBJ2-5, with 13 bases lining up with TRBD2. Trimming at V came to 0 bases and at J to 5 bases, leaving 9 bases not matched to a gene. Looked up from germline, CDR1 is SGHVS and CDR2 is FNYEAQ. This CDR3 region has 18 residues. The DNA of the CDR3 is TGTGCCAGCAGCTTAGCGTACACTAGCGGGGGGGCCGCGGAGACCCAGTACTTC. Encoded protein: CASSLAYTSGGAAETQYF.

The chain carries TRBV24-1 and TRBJ2-3; D is possibly TRBD2 (6 bases). The CDR3 covers 16 residues. Trimming took off 4 bases at V and 1 base at J, with 14 bases between the two ends. Germline CDR1 reads KGHDR; CDR2 reads SFDVKD. The CDR3 reads CATSEGRGIGTDTQYF. The CDR3 coding sequence is TGTGCCACCAGTGAAGGTCGGGGGATTGGCACAGATACGCAGTATTTT.

The chain has TRBV11-3 and TRBJ1-1; TRBD1 matches at 8 bases. The V and J ends lost 2 bases and 2 bases, in that order; junction bases with no gene match: 4. Germline lookup yields CDR1 SGHNT and CDR2 YENEEA. The CDR3 covers 15 residues. CDR3 in DNA: TGTGCCAGCAGCTTAATGGGACAGGCCAACACTGAAGCTTTCTTT. This codes for CASSLMGQANTEAFF.

The chain combines TRBV10-3 with TRBJ2-7; D gene uncertain. This CDR3 contains 11 residues. V was cut by 10 bases and J by 2 bases, with 9 bases left in between. Germline CDR1 is ENHRY and CDR2 is SYGVKD. The CDR3 DNA follows: TGTGCCACCTCAGTGCCCTACGAGCAGTACTTC. Amino acids: CATSVPYEQYF.

This rearrangement joins TRBV3-1 (or the pseudogene TRBV3-2) to TRBJ2-7; no reliable D call. Per germline, CDR1 LGHDT and CDR2 YNNKEL (reference sequence). V was shortened by 1 base and J by 3 bases, with 13 bases between the two germline ends. The CDR3 consists of 15 residues. For the CDR3, the DNA is TGTGCCAGCAGCCAAGTTACATTACGGAGCTACGAGCAGTACTTC. Translated, it gives CASSQVTLRSYEQYF.

This sequence joins TRBV7-3 and TRBJ1-1; TRBD1 agrees at 8 bases. Trimming took 5 bases from V and 6 from J; bases not matched to a gene: 17. Germline V CDR1 and CDR2: SGHTA, FQGTGA. CDR3 length: 17 residues. CDR3 coding DNA: TGTGCCAGCAGCCCTCAAACATTCAGGGGGCTCGAGGCTGAAGCTTTCTTT. As protein: CASSPQTFRGLEAEAFF.

The chain employs TRBV18 and TRBJ2-7; D perhaps matches TRBD1 (6 bases). V gave up 6 bases and J gave up 5 bases, with 20 bases separating them. The CDR3 loop spans 15 amino acids. In germline, CDR1 is KGHSH, CDR2 LQKENI. DNA for the CDR3: TGTGCCAGCTCGCCTTCTCCAACAGGGTTCAACGAGCAGTACTTC. It yields the protein CASSPSPTGFNEQYF.

The chain links TRBV15 to TRBJ1-2, with D uncertain. Trimming removed 2 bases from V and 4 bases from J, with 11 bases in between. Germline loops: CDR1 LNHNV, CDR2 YYDKDF (reference sequence). CDR3 length: 14 amino acids. In DNA, the CDR3 is TGTGCCACCAGCAGACAGATAATGGCCTATGGCTACACCTTC. Translating gives CATSRQIMAYGYTF.

The chain carries TRBV30 and TRBJ1-2, with D unresolved. CDR1 is GTSNPN, CDR2 SVGIG, per germline (reference sequence). This CDR3 has 11 amino acids. Trimming removed 0 bases at V and 6 bases at J, with 5 bases between. In nucleotides, the CDR3 is TGTGCCTGGAGTGTAGAGAATGGCTACACCTTC. Its protein is CAWSVENGYTF.

This chain uses TRBV5-6 with TRBJ2-2, with 9 bases lining up with TRBD1. CDR1 is SGHDT, CDR2 YYEEEE, per germline. After removal of 5 bases from V and 4 bases from J, the junction contained 9 bases not matched to a gene. This CDR3 contains 16 residues. The CDR3 loop reads CASRGPGQGPTGELFF. The CDR3 region has the DNA TGTGCCAGCAGGGGCCCGGGACAGGGTCCCACCGGGGAGCTGTTTTTT.

This chain connects TRBV19 to TRBJ1-4; D not resolved. Trimming took 5 bases from V and 0 from J, leaving 4 bases between them. The CDR3 contains 13 residues. Looked up from germline, CDR1 is LNHDA and CDR2 is SQIVND (reference sequence). In nucleotides, the CDR3 is TGTGCCAGTAGTGCGACAACTAATGAAAAACTGTTTTTT. As protein: CASSATTNEKLFF.

The chain carries TRBV11-2 and TRBJ2-2; TRBD1 might be the D (5 bases). The CDR3 has 16 amino acids. The V and J ends lost 4 bases and 1 base respectively, with 13 bases between them. Germline V gene lookup returns CDR1 SGHAT and CDR2 FQNNGV. DNA for the CDR3: TGTGCCAGCAGCTATCAACGGACACTGAACACCGGGGAGCTGTTTTTT. This codes for CASSYQRTLNTGELFF.

The chain recombines TRBV5-1 with TRBJ2-7; a weak D match, TRBD1 (6 bases). Trimming pared 4 bases from V and 1 base from J, leaving 18 bases between. This CDR3 is 16 amino acids long. The germline V gene has CDR1 SGHRS and CDR2 YFSETQ. Here the CDR3 reads CASSLITGIMSYEQYF. CDR3 nucleotides: TGCGCCAGCAGCCTTATCACAGGGATTATGTCCTACGAGCAGTACTTC.

The V call is TRBV19, the J call TRBJ1-3; 7 bases match TRBD1. V trimming: 6 bases; J trimming: 0 bases; junction bases outside the gene matches: 14. Germline V CDR1 and CDR2: LNHDA, SQIVND (reference sequence). The CDR3 runs to 18 residues. The CDR3 region is CASSDADRLLSSGNTIYF. In DNA, the CDR3 is TGTGCCAGTAGCGACGCGGACAGGCTTCTCTCCTCTGGAAACACCATATATTTT.

This chain uses TRBV25-1 with TRBJ1-2, with D possibly TRBD1 on 5 matching bases. With 2 bases removed from V and 1 base from J, the gap between germline ends came to 17 bases. This CDR3 has 17 amino acids. Germline CDR1 MGHDK, CDR2 SYGVNS. The CDR3 bases are TGTGCCAGCAGTGAAGGGCTATACTGGGGGGTTAACTATGGCTACACCTTC. It is translated as CASSEGLYWGVNYGYTF.

The chain couples TRBV19 to TRBJ1-2, with D tentatively TRBD1 (5 bases). Germline assignment: CDR1 LNHDA and CDR2 SQIVND (reference sequence). The CDR3 loop spans 16 amino acids. Trimming removed 7 bases from V and 2 bases from J, with 20 bases in between. Here the CDR3 DNA reads TGTGCCAGTAATCAGGGAGGGCCAACTACGAACTATGGCTACACCTTC. Amino acids: CASNQGGPTTNYGYTF.

This sequence joins TRBV7-2 and TRBJ1-1, with D perhaps TRBD1 (5 bases). V was shortened by 5 bases and J by 12 bases, with 16 bases between the two germline ends. The V gene's germline CDR1 is SGHTA and CDR2 FQGNSA. The CDR3 covers 12 residues. CDR3 protein: CASSPDPKGSFF. As DNA, the CDR3 is TGTGCCAGCAGCCCAGACCCCAAGGGGTCTTTCTTT.